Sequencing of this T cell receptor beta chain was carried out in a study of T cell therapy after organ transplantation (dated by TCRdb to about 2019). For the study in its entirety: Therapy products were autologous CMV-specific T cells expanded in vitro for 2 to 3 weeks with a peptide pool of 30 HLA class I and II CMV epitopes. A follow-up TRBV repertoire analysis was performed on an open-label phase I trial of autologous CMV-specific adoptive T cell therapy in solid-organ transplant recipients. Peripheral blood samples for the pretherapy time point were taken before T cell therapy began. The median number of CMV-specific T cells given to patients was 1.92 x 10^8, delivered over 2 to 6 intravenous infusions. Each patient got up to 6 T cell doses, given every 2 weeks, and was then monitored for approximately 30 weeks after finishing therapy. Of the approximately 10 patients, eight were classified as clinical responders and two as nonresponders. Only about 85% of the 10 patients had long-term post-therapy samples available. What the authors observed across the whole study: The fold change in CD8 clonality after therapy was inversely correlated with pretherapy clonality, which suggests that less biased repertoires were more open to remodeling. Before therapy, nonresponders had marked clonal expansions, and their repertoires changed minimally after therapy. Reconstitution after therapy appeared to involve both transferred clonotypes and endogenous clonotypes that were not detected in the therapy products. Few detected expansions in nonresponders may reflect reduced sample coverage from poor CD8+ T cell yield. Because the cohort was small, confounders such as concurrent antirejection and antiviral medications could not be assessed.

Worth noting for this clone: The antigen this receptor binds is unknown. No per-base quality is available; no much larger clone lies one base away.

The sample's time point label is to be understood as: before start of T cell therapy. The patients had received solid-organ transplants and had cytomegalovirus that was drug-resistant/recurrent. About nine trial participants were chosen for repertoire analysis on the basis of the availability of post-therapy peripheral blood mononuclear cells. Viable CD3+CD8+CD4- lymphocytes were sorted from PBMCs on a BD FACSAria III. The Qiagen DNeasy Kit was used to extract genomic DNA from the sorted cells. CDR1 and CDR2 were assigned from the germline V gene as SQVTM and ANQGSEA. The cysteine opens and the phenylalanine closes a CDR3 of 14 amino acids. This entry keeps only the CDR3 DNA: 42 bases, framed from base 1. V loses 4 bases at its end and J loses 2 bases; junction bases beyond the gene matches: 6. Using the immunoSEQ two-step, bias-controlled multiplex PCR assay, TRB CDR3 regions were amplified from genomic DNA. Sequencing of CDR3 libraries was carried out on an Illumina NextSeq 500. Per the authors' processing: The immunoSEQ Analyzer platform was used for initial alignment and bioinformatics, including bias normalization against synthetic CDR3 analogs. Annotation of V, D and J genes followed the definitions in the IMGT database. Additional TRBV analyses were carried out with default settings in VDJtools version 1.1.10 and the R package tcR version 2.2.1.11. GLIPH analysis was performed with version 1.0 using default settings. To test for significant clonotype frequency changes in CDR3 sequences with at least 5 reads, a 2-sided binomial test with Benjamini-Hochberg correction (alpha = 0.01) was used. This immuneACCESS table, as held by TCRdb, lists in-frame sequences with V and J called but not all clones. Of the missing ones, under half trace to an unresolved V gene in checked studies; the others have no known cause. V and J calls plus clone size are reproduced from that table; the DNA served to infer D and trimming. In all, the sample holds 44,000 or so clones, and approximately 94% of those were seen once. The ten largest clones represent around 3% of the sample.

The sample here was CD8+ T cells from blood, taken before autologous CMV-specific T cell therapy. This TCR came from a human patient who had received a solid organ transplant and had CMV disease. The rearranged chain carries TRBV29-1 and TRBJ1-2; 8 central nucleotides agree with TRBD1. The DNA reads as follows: TGCAGCGTTGGATGGACAGGGACCAACTATGGCTACACCTTC. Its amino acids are CSVGWTGTNYGYTF.